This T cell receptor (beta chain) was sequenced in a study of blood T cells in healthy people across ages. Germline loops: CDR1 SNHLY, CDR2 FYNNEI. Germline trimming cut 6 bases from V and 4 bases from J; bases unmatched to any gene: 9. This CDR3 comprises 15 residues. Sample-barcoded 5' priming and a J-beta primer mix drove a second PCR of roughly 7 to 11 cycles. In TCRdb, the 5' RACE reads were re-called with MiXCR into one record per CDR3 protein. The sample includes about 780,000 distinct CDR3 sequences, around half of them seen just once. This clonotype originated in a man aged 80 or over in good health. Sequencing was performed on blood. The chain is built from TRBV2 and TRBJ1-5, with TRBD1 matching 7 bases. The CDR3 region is CASRPPGQRNQPQHF. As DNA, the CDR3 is TGTGCCAGCAGACCACCGGGACAGAGAAATCAGCCCCAGCATTTT.